These T cell receptor beta chains were read from a single sample in a study of cytomegalovirus exposure and HLA in healthy donors. Profiling relied on immunoSEQ multiplex PCR, and the TCRdb table lists in-frame clones only, not all of them. Seen here are about 160,000 clones, around 75% observed once, and the top ten hold 2.5%. Material: PBMCs. Receptors originate from a female donor in good health and CMV-seronegative. Both conserved end residues are part of each CDR3. Each record gives: D gene, J gene, clone size, V gene, CDR3 DNA, CDR3 protein. A D gene is named only where the DNA matches it firmly. Some rows mark clone size as missing; the rest say once, few, many or name a class of expanded clone.

TRBD1	TRBJ2-7	many	TRBV6-1	TGTGCCAGCAGTACCGGGACAGGGGCTGATGAGCAGTACTTC	CASSTGTGADEQYF
.	TRBJ2-4	.	TRBV13	TGTGCCAGCAGCCCCGACAGAAAAAACATTCAGTACTTC	CASSPDRKNIQYF
TRBD2	TRBJ2-1	.	TRBV5-6	TGTGCCAGCAGCTTGCCCCGTCGATGGCGGGGGGGCTCGGATGAGCAGTTCTTC	CASSLPRRWRGGSDEQFF
TRBD2	TRBJ2-7	.	TRBV5-1	TGCGCCAGCAGCTTGGATGGACTAGCGGGATCACGGGAGCAGTACTTC	CASSLDGLAGSREQYF
TRBD1	TRBJ2-1	once	TRBV7-3	TGTGCCAGCACCCAAGGGGGCCCCTACAATGAGCAGTTCTTC	CASTQGGPYNEQFF
TRBD2	TRBJ2-3	.	TRBV7-8	TGTGCCAGCAGCCCGGGACTAGCGGACCTCACAGATACGCAGTATTTT	CASSPGLADLTDTQYF
.	TRBJ1-1	.	TRBV7-9	TGTTCCAGCAGCCCGACCCTACTGACATCGAACACTGAAGCTTTCTTT	CSSSPTLLTSNTEAFF
TRBD1	TRBJ2-7	.	TRBV4-3	TGCGCCAGCAGCCAAGCGTCAGGACAGGCCTACGAGCAGTACTTC	CASSQASGQAYEQYF
TRBD2	TRBJ2-2	.	TRBV18	TGTGCCAGCTCACAGCCCAGCGGGGCAGCGACCGGGGAGCTGTTTTTT	CASSQPSGAATGELFF
.	TRBJ2-7	few	TRBV11-2	TGTGCCAGCAGCTTAAGCGCGGGCGAGGCCTACGAGCAGTACTTC	CASSLSAGEAYEQYF
TRBD2	TRBJ2-3	once	TRBV9	TGTGCCAGCAGCGTAGCCGGGGGGAATACGCAGTATTTT	CASSVAGGNTQYF
TRBD1	TRBJ1-4	.	TRBV19	TGTGCCAGTACCCCTCTGGGACAGGGGGCTGAAAAACTGTTTTTT	CASTPLGQGAEKLFF
TRBD2	TRBJ2-1	.	TRBV29-1	TGCAGCGTTCAGCGGGAGGGCGACTACAATGAGCAGTTCTTC	CSVQREGDYNEQFF
.	TRBJ2-6	.	TRBV4-3	TGCGCCAGCAGCCAAGATAGGAGGAGCTCTGGGGCCAACGTCCTGACTTTC	CASSQDRRSSGANVLTF
.	TRBJ1-1	.	TRBV21-1	TGTGCCAGCAGCAAGCCCGTCGGGACGGGACACAACGCTGAAGCTTTCTTT	CASSKPVGTGHNAEAFF
.	TRBJ2-1	.	TRBV4-3	TGCGCCAGCAGCCAAGAGAGGTTCGGTCGCTTCAAGTTCTTC	CASSQERFGRFKFF
.	TRBJ2-3	.	TRBV15	TGTGCCACCAGCCCCACTAGCTGGGATACGCAGTATTTT	CATSPTSWDTQYF
TRBD2	TRBJ2-1	.	TRBV25-1	TGTGCCAGCAGTGAATTCGGGGGGGGAGACTACAATGAGCAGTTCTTC	CASSEFGGGDYNEQFF
.	TRBJ1-5	.	TRBV19	TGTGCCAGTTCCAGGGCGGGGGCCCAGCATTTT	CASSRAGAQHF
TRBD2	TRBJ2-2	.	TRBV25-1	TGTGCCAGCAGTCTAGCGGGAGAATCCGGGGAGCTGTTTTTT	CASSLAGESGELFF
TRBD2	TRBJ2-5	.	TRBV9	TGTGCCAGCAGCCCGGGAGGAGTGGGGGAGGGAGAGACCCAGTACTTC	CASSPGGVGEGETQYF
TRBD2	TRBJ2-7	few	TRBV19	TGTGCCAGTAGTATAAGTTTACCGGGAGGAGAGCAGTACTTC	CASSISLPGGEQYF
.	TRBJ1-5	.	TRBV6-1	TGTGCCAGCAGTGAAGTCGGGTGGGGGACTCGGGGCAATCAGCCCCAGCATTTT	CASSEVGWGTRGNQPQHF
.	TRBJ2-7	.	TRBV5-4	TGTGCCAGCAGCCGGGCGGCGGGGCACAGGTCCTACGAGCAGTACTTC	CASSRAAGHRSYEQYF
TRBD2	TRBJ2-1	.	TRBV30	TGTGCCTGGAGTGTACTAGCGGGAGCTAGCAATGAGCAGTTCTTC	CAWSVLAGASNEQFF
.	TRBJ1-6	.	TRBV28	TGTGCCAGCAGTTTGGTGAATCAGGACATGCCCCTCCACTTT	CASSLVNQDMPLHF
TRBD1	TRBJ1-2	.	TRBV11-2	TGTGCCAGCAGCCTCGGGAGGGGGCTATCGGGCTACACCTTC	CASSLGRGLSGYTF
TRBD1	TRBJ2-3	.	TRBV9	TGTGCCAGCAGCTCCTGGGACAGTTCTAGCACAGATACGCAGTATTTT	CASSSWDSSSTDTQYF
TRBD2	TRBJ2-7	few	TRBV6-1	TGTGCCAGCACCTCGGGGGGTGACTCCTACGAGCAGTACTTC	CASTSGGDSYEQYF
.	TRBJ1-2	.	TRBV6-5	TGTGCCAGCAGTTACTCTGACAGGAGCTATGGCTACACCTTC	CASSYSDRSYGYTF
.	TRBJ1-2	.	TRBV29-1	TGCAGCGTTGAAGATCGCGGAGGCGAATATGGCTACACCTTC	CSVEDRGGEYGYTF